Presented here are 14 T cell receptor beta chains from one specimen sequenced in a study of spatial heterogeneity in lung cancer. TCRdb analysed the 5' RACE reads with MiXCR anew, one entry per CDR3 protein. The sample holds tens of thousands of distinct CDR3 sequences, 10% to 15% seen once. Noted time point: sample taken at primary tumor resection. Sequencing was performed on whole RNA extracted from tumor and nontumor lung tissue, or from frozen PBMC, and the material was left unsorted. Sequences were derived from PBMCs, sampled at surgery. The receptors shown here come from a male donor with early-stage non-small cell lung cancer.

In its sample, this clonotype was seen many times. This chain joins TRBV29-1 and TRBJ2-1; D ambiguous. The CDR3 is made up of 11 amino acids. V dropped 1 base and J dropped 8 bases, with 6 bases sitting between them. Looked up from germline, CDR1 is SQVTM and CDR2 is ANQGSEA. In nucleotides, the CDR3 is TGCAGCGTTGAAGTGGTCGATGAGCAGTTCTTC. Protein sequence: CSVEVVDEQFF.

The gene calls are TRBV29-1 and TRBJ1-1; 8 bases are a match to TRBD1. Germline V gene data show CDR1 as SQVTM and CDR2 as ANQGSEA. Trimming removed 3 bases from V and 1 base from J; junction bases left unmatched: 16. The CDR3 loop spans 18 amino acids. The CDR3 DNA follows: TGCAGCGTTGACACTCCCTTAGGGACAGGACGACCGAACACTGAAGCTTTCTTT. Translation gives CSVDTPLGTGRPNTEAFF.

There are a few counts of this clonotype. The chain links TRBV6-1 to TRBJ1-5; unclear D gene. CDR1 and CDR2 (germline): MNHNS, SASEGT. V lost 7 bases to trimming and J lost 1 base, with 17 bases between them. The CDR3 sequence is 16 residues long. Here the CDR3 reads CASTFREGPSNQPQHF. In nucleotides, the CDR3 is TGTGCCAGCACCTTCCGCGAAGGCCCAAGCAATCAGCCCCAGCATTTT.

The chain uses TRBV7-2 and TRBJ2-3; D could derive from TRBD1 or TRBD2 (5 bases each). CDR3 size: 13 residues. V was clipped by 11 bases and J by 1 base, with 13 bases between them. The germline V gene encodes CDR1 SGHTA and CDR2 FQGNSA. CDR3 loop: CAGMGDRTDTQYF. The DNA of the CDR3 is TGTGCCGGTATGGGGGACCGCACAGATACGCAGTATTTT.

In this sample, this clonotype turned up a few times. This rearrangement joins TRBV10-3 to TRBJ2-7, with 7 bases matching TRBD2. Germline CDR1 reads ENHRY; CDR2 reads SYGVKD. V was pared by 0 bases and J by 3 bases, with 5 bases of the junction left unmatched. The CDR3 has 15 amino acids. The DNA of the CDR3 is TGTGCCATCAGTGAGTCGGCTAGCGGCCGCTACGAGCAGTACTTC. Its protein is CAISESASGRYEQYF.

This clonotype was picked up a small number of times. The chain combines TRBV6-1 with TRBJ2-3, with TRBD1 as a possible D gene (6 bases). Trimming took 1 base from V and 5 from J, leaving 13 bases between them. The CDR3 contains 15 residues. Germline V lookup: CDR1 MNHNS, CDR2 SASEGT. The CDR3 spells CASSEESRGKDTQYF. The DNA for the CDR3 is TGTGCCAGCAGTGAAGAAAGCAGGGGAAAAGATACGCAGTATTTT.

The chain recombines TRBV4-1 with TRBJ2-5, with TRBD1 as a possible D gene (6 bases). This CDR3 contains 15 residues. Germline CDR1 reads MGHRA; CDR2 reads YSYEKL. Trimming pared 1 base from V and 4 bases from J, leaving 13 bases between. The CDR3, as DNA: TGCGCCAGCAGCCAAGTTCGGACAGCAGTAGAGACCCAGTACTTC. This sequence encodes CASSQVRTAVETQYF.

The rearrangement links TRBV29-1 to TRBJ2-1; 14 bases match TRBD2. CDR1 is SQVTM, CDR2 ANQGSEA, per germline. The CDR3 runs to 14 residues. V gave up 6 bases and J gave up 8 bases; unmatched junction bases: 6. The CDR3 bases are TGCAGCGTCCTGACTAGCGGGGGGGCCCATGAGCAGTTCTTC. This codes for CSVLTSGGAHEQFF.

Only a few counts were recorded for this clonotype. The chain carries TRBV30 and TRBJ2-2; TRBD1 might be the D (5 bases). Germline V gene data show CDR1 as GTSNPN and CDR2 as SVGIG (reference sequence). Deletions cut 3 bases from V and 6 bases from J, with 11 bases between. The CDR3 length is 13 residues. This CDR3 reads CAWRPGYAGELFF. The CDR3 DNA reads as TGTGCCTGGAGACCAGGGTACGCCGGGGAGCTGTTTTTT.

V is TRBV20-1 and J is TRBJ2-7; TRBD2 is a possible D gene (6 bases). The V gene's germline CDR1 is DFQATT and CDR2 SNEGSKA (reference sequence). The V gene lost 3 bases and the J gene lost 1 base, with 16 bases spanning the gap. The CDR3 sequence is 15 residues long. The CDR3, as DNA: TGCAGTGCTAGGCCCTGGGGCGGGGTTTCCTACGAGCAGTACTTC. Translation: CSARPWGGVSYEQYF.

This clonotype occurred a few times. J is TRBJ2-7 and V is TRBV4-2; 7 bases align to TRBD2. The CDR3 runs to 16 residues. V shed 1 base and J 7 bases; nucleotides not matched to a gene: 13. The germline V gene has CDR1 LGHNA and CDR2 YNFKEQ. This chain's CDR3 is CASSQGGGTIPSEQYF. The CDR3 nucleotides read TGTGCCAGCAGCCAAGGGGGAGGGACTATCCCATCAGAGCAGTACTTC.

This clonotype was recorded a few times. The rearrangement uses TRBV12-3 or TRBV12-4 and TRBJ2-2; 10 positions agree with TRBD1. The length of the CDR3 is 16 residues. V lost 7 bases and J lost 5; bases outside the gene matches: 10. CDR3 in amino acids: CASTGTTGGETGELFF. The DNA of the CDR3 is TGTGCCAGCACCGGAACGACAGGGGGCGAAACCGGGGAGCTGTTTTTT.

This clonotype was observed a few times. This chain connects TRBV27 to TRBJ2-1, with TRBD2 matching 9 bases. Losses at the gene ends were 3 bases for V and 2 bases for J; bases not matched to a gene: 2. Germline CDR1 MNHEY, CDR2 SMNVEV (reference sequence). CDR3 length: 15 residues. Here the CDR3 reads CASSFRLAAYNEQFF. CDR3 bases: TGTGCCAGCAGTTTCCGACTAGCGGCCTACAATGAGCAGTTCTTC.

The chain has TRBV7-7 and TRBJ2-2; D is uncertain. Germline assignment: CDR1 SSHAT and CDR2 FNYEAQ (reference sequence). Trimming left V 3 bases short and J 4 bases short, with 9 bases between. The CDR3 is 14 amino acids. The CDR3 bases are TGTGCCAGCAGCTTGCTGGTGGGCACCGGGGAGCTGTTTTTT. Translating it yields CASSLLVGTGELFF.